These 13 T cell receptor beta chains originate from one sample sequenced in a study of cytomegalovirus exposure and HLA in healthy donors. Primers for the PCR totalled 60 Vbeta and 13 Jbeta. Repertoires were generated with immunoSEQ multiplex PCR, while TCRdb's copy carries only in-frame clones and drops some. The sample holds some 90,000 clones, approximately 80% seen once. Specimen: PBMCs. The receptor set was obtained from a man aged 50-59 years in good health and CMV-seropositive.

V gene TRBV6-5 combines with J gene TRBJ2-1, with TRBD2 matching over 14 bases. Germline CDR1 and CDR2: MNHEY and SVGAGI. V was pared by 4 bases and J by 10 bases, with 6 bases of the junction left unmatched. The CDR3 contains 15 residues. The CDR3 sequence: CASSFGTSGRTEQFF. The DNA for the CDR3 is TGTGCCAGCAGTTTTGGGACTAGCGGGAGAACGGAGCAGTTCTTC.

The chain recombines TRBV11-2 with TRBJ2-5; 9 bases are a match to TRBD2. CDR3 length equals 16 residues. Per germline, CDR1 SGHAT and CDR2 FQNNGV. Germline trimming cut 5 bases from V and 5 bases from J; bases unmatched to any gene: 12. CDR3 coding DNA: TGTGCCAGCAGCCCCATCCCGAGGCGGGAGGGGGAGACCCAGTACTTC. Translation: CASSPIPRREGETQYF.

The chain is built from TRBV25-1 and TRBJ1-4; 9 bases agree with TRBD1. This CDR3 is 15 amino acids long. In germline, CDR1 is MGHDK, CDR2 SYGVNS. Trimming took 1 base from V and 5 from J; bases not matched to a gene: 2. Here the CDR3 DNA reads TGTGCCAGCAGTGAATTCGGGACAGGGAATGAAAAACTGTTTTTT. It codes for CASSEFGTGNEKLFF.

This clone was counted between two and nine times. The chain is built from TRBV2 and TRBJ2-7, with TRBD2 as a possible D gene (6 bases). Trimming removed 2 bases from V and 3 bases from J, with 11 bases in between. Looked up from germline, CDR1 is SNHLY and CDR2 is FYNNEI. The CDR3 runs 14 residues. The CDR3 nucleotides read TGTGCCAGCAGTGAATCTCGGGGAGGCTACGAGCAGTACTTC. It yields the protein CASSESRGGYEQYF.

The V call is TRBV5-4, the J call TRBJ2-3, with 7 bases aligning to TRBD1. V lost 4 bases, J lost 3 bases, and 14 bases stayed unmatched. Germline values: CDR1 SGHNT, CDR2 YYREEE (reference sequence). The CDR3 is made up of 17 amino acids. The CDR3 sequence is CASSDKIPGQLTDTQYF. CDR3 DNA sequence: TGTGCCAGCAGCGATAAAATACCGGGACAGCTAACAGATACGCAGTATTTT.

This clone was seen a single time. This chain uses TRBV18 with TRBJ2-1; 11 bases map to TRBD1. Trimming removed 3 bases from V and 5 bases from J; junction bases left unmatched: 0. The CDR3 length is 14 residues. Germline-derived CDR1 and CDR2 are KGHSH and LQKENI. CDR3 nucleotides: TGTGCCAGCTCACCGGGACAGGGGGACAATGAGCAGTTCTTC. Encoded protein: CASSPGQGDNEQFF. Complete variable domain (other parts from reference TRBV18 and TRBJ2-1): NAGVMQNPRHLVRRRGQEARLRCSPMKGHSHVYWYRQLPEEGLKFMVYLQKENIIDESGMPKERFSAEFPKEGPSILRIQQVVRGDSAAYFCASSPGQGDNEQFFGPGTRLTVL.

The V and J genes are TRBV6-1 and TRBJ2-7; D is perhaps TRBD2 (5 bases). The CDR3 loop spans 13 amino acids. The germline V gene encodes CDR1 MNHNS and CDR2 SASEGT. Trimming removed 11 bases at V and 0 bases at J, with 14 bases between. The CDR3 is CAGGMGDSYEQYF. The DNA of the CDR3 is TGTGCCGGAGGAATGGGCGACTCCTACGAGCAGTACTTC.

The J gene is TRBJ2-3, the V gene TRBV9; D unresolved. This CDR3 has 12 residues. CDR1 SGDLS and CDR2 YYNGEE come from the germline V gene. Trimming stripped 3 bases from V and 4 bases from J, with 6 bases between. The CDR3 DNA is TGTGCCAGCAGCGCCCCTTCAGATACGCAGTATTTT. It yields the protein CASSAPSDTQYF.

V gene TRBV19 combines with J gene TRBJ2-2; TRBD1 matches at 8 bases. The V and J ends lost 2 bases and 3 bases, in that order; junction bases with no gene match: 2. Germline V gives CDR1 LNHDA, CDR2 SQIVND (reference sequence). The CDR3 runs to 15 residues. The CDR3 sequence is CASSIRQGYTGELFF. The CDR3 DNA follows: TGTGCCAGTAGTATAAGACAGGGGTACACCGGGGAGCTGTTTTTT. Drawing the rest from reference TRBV19 and TRBJ2-2, the complete variable domain is DGGITQSPKYLFRKEGQNVTLSCEQNLNHDAMYWYRQDPGQGLRLIYYSQIVNDFQKGDIAEGYSVSREKKESFPLTVTSAQKNPTAFYLCASSIRQGYTGELFFGEGSRLTVL.

The chain is built from TRBV27 and TRBJ2-3, with a tentative D call TRBD2 (5 bases). This CDR3 has 14 residues. CDR1 and CDR2 from the germline V gene are MNHEY and SMNVEV (reference sequence). Trimming stripped 2 bases from V and 4 bases from J, with 10 bases between. In DNA form, the CDR3 reads TGTGCCAGCAGTTTACTAGCCGGCGCAGATACGCAGTATTTT. Translation: CASSLLAGADTQYF.

For this clone: A junction boundary mismatches the germline segment, possibly from a read error. V and J are TRBV7-9 and TRBJ2-7; 9 positions match TRBD1. This CDR3 is 15 amino acids long. Germline V gene sequence: CDR1 SEHNR, CDR2 FQNEAQ (reference sequence). The DNA for the CDR3 is TGTTCCAGCGGACCGCTGGACAGGGGCGAATACGAGCAGTACTTC. Its protein product is CSSGPLDRGEYEQYF.

The chain employs TRBV7-8 and TRBJ1-2; D remains unclear. This CDR3 contains 13 residues. The V end lost 1 base, the J end lost 6 bases, and 9 bases lay between the germline ends. Germline V gene data show CDR1 as SGHVS and CDR2 as FQNEAQ. In nucleotides, the CDR3 is TGTGCCAGCAGCTTAGTCGCGTCCGATGGCTACACCTTC. Amino acids: CASSLVASDGYTF.

This clone occurred many times. The J gene is TRBJ2-7, the V gene TRBV5-4; TRBD2 is a possible D gene (6 bases). V shed 0 bases and J shed 3 bases, with 16 bases lying between them. Germline loops: CDR1 SGHNT, CDR2 YYREEE (reference sequence). This CDR3 has 16 amino acids. The DNA for the CDR3 is TGTGCCAGCAGCTTGGGTTTCGCGGGACCCAACTACGAGCAGTACTTC. Protein product: CASSLGFAGPNYEQYF.